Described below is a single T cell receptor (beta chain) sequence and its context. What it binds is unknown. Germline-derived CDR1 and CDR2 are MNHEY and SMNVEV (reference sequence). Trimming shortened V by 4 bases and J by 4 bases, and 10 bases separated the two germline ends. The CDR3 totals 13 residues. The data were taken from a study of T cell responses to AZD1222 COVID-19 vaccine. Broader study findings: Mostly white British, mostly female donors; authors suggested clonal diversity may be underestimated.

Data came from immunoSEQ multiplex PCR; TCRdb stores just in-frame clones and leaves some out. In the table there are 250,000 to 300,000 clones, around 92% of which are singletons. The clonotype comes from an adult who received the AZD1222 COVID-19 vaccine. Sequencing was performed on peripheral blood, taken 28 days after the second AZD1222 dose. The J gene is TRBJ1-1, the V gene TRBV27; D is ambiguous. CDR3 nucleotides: TGTGCCAGCAGTTCCGGCCAGACCACTGAAGCTTTCTTT. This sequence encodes CASSSGQTTEAFF.